The following is a TCR beta chain sequence with its context. Its antigen remains unidentified. The authors ran a second PCR of about 6 to 11 cycles using a sample-barcoded 5' primer and a J-beta primer mix. TCRdb re-derived calls from the 5' RACE reads in MiXCR, one entry per CDR3 protein. The sample carries 550,000 to 750,000 distinct CDR3 sequences, 20% to 25% recorded once. V dropped 6 bases and J dropped 8 bases, with 16 bases sitting between them. Germline CDR1 reads SEHNR; CDR2 reads FQNEAQ (reference sequence). The CDR3 length is 13 residues. The sample originates from a study of blood T cells in healthy people across ages. At the level of the study: Using template switching, researchers captured about one barcoded beta molecule for each two T cells.

Study-level points and caveats: Those diversity estimates obtained from one million T cells were thought to be underestimates.

The sequence came from a man between 65 and 85 years old in good health. Sequencing was done on a sample of blood. This chain uses TRBV7-9 with TRBJ1-2; D gene uncertain. CDR3 residues: CASRPDQHSGYTF. The CDR3 DNA is TGTGCCAGCAGACCGGACCAGCACTCCGGCTACACCTTC. The entire variable domain, with the rest obtained from reference TRBV7-9 and TRBJ1-2, is as follows: DTGVSQNPRHKITKRGQNVTFRCDPISEHNRLYWYRQTLGQGPEFLTYFQNEAQLEKSRLLSDRFSAERPKGSFSTLEIQRTEQGDSAMYLCASRPDQHSGYTFGSGTRLTVV.